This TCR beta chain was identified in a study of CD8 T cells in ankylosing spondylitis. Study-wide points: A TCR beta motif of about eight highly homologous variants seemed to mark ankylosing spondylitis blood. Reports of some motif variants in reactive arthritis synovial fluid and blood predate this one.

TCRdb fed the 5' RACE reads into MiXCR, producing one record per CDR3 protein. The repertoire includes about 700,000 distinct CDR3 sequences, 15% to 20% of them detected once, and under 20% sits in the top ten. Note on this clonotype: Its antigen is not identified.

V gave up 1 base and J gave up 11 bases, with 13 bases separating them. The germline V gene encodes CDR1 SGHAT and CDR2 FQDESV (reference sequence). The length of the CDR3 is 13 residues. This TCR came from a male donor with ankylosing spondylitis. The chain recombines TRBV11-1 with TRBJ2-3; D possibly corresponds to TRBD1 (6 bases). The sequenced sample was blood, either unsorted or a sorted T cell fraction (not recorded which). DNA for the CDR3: TGTGCCAGCAGCTTAGGCAGGGGTACGAGGCAGTATTTT. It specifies CASSLGRGTRQYF. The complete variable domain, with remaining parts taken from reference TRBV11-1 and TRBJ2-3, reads EAEVAQSPRYKITEKSQAVAFWCDPISGHATLYWYRQILGQGPELLVQFQDESVVDDSQLPKDRFSAERLKGVDSTLKIQPAELGDSAMYLCASSLGRGTRQYFGPGTRLTVL.